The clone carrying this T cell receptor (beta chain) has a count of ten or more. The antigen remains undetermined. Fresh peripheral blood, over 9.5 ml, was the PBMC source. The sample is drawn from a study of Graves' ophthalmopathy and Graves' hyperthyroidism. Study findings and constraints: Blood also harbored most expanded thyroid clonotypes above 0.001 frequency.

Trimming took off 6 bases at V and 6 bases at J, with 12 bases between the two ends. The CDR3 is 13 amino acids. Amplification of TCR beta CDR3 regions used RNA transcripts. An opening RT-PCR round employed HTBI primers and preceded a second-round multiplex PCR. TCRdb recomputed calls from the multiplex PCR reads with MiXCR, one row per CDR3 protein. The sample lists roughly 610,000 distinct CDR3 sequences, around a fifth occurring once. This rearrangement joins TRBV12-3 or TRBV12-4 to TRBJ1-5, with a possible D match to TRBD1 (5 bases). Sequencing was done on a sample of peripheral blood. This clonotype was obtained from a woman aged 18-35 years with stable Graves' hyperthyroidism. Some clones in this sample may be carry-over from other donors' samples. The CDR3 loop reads CASSPAGVQPQHF. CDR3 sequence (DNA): TGTGCCAGCAGCCCCGCGGGGGTTCAGCCCCAGCATTTT.